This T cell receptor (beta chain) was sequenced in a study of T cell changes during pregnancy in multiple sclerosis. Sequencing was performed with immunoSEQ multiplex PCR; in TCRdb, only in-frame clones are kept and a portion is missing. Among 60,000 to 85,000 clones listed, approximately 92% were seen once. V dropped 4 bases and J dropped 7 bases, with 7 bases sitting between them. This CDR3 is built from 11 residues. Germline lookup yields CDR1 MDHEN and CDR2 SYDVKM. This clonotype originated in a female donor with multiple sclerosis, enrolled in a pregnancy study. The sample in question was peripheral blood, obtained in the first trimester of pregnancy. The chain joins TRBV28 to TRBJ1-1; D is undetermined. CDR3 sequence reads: CASSYGIEAFF. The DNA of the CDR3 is TGTGCCAGCAGTTACGGGATTGAAGCTTTCTTT.